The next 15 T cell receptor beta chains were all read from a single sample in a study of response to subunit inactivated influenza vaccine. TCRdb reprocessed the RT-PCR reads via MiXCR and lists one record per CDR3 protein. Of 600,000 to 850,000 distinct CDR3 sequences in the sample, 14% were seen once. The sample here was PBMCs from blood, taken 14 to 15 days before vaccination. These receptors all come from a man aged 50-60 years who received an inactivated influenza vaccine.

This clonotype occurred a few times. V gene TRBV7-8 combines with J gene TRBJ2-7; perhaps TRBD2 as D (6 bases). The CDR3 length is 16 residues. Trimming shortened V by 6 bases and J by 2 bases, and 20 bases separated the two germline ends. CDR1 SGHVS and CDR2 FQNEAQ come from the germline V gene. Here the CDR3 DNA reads TGTGCCAGCAGATCCGGGGGACGGGTTGGTACCTACGAGCAGTACTTC. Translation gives CASRSGGRVGTYEQYF.

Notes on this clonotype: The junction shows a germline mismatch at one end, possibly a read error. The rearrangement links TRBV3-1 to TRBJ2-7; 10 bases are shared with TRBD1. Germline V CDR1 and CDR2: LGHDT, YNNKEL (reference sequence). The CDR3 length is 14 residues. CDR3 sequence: CASTEPPDRGQRDF. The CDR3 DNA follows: TGTGCCAGCACCGAACCGCCAGACAGGGGGCAGCGGGACTTC.

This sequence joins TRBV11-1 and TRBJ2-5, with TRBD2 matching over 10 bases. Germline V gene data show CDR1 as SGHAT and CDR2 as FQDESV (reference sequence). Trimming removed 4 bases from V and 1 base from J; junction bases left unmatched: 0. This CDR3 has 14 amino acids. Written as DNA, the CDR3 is TGTGCCAGCAGCTGGACTAGCGGCCAAGAGACCCAGTACTTC. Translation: CASSWTSGQETQYF. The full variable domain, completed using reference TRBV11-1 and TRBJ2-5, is EAEVAQSPRYKITEKSQAVAFWCDPISGHATLYWYRQILGQGPELLVQFQDESVVDDSQLPKDRFSAERLKGVDSTLKIQPAELGDSAMYLCASSWTSGQETQYFGPGTRLLVL.

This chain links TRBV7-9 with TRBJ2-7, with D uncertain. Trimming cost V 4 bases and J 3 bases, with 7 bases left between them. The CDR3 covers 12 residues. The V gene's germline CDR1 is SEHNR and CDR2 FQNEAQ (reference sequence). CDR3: CASSSTHYEQYV. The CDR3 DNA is TGTGCCAGCAGCTCGACACACTACGAGCAGTACGTC.

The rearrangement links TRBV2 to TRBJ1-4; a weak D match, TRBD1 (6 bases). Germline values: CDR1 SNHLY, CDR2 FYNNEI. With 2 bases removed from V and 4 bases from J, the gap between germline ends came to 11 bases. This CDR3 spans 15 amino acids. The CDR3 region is CASSEQGLDNEKLFF. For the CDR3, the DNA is TGTGCCAGCAGTGAACAGGGGTTGGATAATGAAAAACTGTTTTTT.

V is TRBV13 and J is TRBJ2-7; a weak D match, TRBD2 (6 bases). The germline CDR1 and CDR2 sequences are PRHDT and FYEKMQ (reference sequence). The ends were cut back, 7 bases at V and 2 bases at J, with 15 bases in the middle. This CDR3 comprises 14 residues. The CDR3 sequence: CASTSTTGAYEQYF. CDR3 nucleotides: TGTGCCAGCACAAGTACTACGGGAGCCTACGAGCAGTACTTC.

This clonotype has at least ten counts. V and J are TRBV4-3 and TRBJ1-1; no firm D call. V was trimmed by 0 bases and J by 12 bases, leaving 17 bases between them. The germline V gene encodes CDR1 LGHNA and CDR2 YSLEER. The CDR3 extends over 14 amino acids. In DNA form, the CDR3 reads TGCGCCAGCAGCCAAGACGTTCATGTCCTGGCCCCTTTCTTT. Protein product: CASSQDVHVLAPFF.

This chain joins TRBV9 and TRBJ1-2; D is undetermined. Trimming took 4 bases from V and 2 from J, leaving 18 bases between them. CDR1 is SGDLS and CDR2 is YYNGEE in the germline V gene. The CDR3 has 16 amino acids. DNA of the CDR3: TGTGCCAGCAGCCCCGGTGGGAGGGCCCAGAACTATGGCTACACCTTC. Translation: CASSPGGRAQNYGYTF.

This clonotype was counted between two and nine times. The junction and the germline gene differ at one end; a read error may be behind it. CDR3 DNA sequence: TGTGCCAGCTGTGAGGGGGCAGATACGCAGTATTTT. Protein: CASCEGADTQYF. The chain combines TRBV2 with TRBJ2-3, with a tentative D call TRBD1 (6 bases). Germline V CDR1 and CDR2: SNHLY, FYNNEI. This CDR3 is built from 12 residues.

The CDR3 DNA is TGCGCCAGCAGCCAAGATCCTGGGACGGGAGGCTACACCTTC. Translated: CASSQDPGTGGYTF. The chain recombines TRBV4-1 with TRBJ1-2; the D gene is possibly TRBD1 (5 bases). The germline CDR1 and CDR2 sequences are MGHRA and YSYEKL. The CDR3 sequence is 14 residues long. V was pared by 0 bases and J by 8 bases, with 13 bases between.

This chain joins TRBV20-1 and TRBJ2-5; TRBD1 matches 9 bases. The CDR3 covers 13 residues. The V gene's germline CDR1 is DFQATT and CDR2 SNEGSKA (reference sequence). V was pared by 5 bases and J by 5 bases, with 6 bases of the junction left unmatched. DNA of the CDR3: TGCAGTGCTTTACAGGGGGCACGGGAGACCCAGTACTTC. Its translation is CSALQGARETQYF.

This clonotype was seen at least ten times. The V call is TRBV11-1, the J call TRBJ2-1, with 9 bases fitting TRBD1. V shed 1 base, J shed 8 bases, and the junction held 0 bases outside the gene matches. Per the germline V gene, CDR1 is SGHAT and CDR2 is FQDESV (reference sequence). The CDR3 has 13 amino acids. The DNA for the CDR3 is TGTGCCAGCAGCTTAGACAGGGGGCATGAGCAGTTCTTC. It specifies CASSLDRGHEQFF.

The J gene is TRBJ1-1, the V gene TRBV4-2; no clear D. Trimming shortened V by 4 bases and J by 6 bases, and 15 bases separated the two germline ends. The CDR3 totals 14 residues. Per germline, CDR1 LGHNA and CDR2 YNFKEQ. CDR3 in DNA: TGTGCCAGCAGCCCCGGGATCCGCTGCTCTGAAGCTTTCTTT. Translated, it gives CASSPGIRCSEAFF.

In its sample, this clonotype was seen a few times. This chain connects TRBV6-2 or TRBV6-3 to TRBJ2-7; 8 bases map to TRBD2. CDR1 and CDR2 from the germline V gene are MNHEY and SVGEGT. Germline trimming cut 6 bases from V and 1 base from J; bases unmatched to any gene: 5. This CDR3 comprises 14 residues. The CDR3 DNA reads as TGTGCCAGCAGAGATAGCGGGACGTCCTACGAGCAGTACTTC. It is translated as CASRDSGTSYEQYF.

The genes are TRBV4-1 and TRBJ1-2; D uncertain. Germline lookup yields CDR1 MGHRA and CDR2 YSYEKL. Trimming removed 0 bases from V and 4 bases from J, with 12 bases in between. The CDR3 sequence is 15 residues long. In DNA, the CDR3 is TGCGCCAGCAGCCAAGATAGGGCAGTCCTCTATGGCTACACCTTC. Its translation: CASSQDRAVLYGYTF.